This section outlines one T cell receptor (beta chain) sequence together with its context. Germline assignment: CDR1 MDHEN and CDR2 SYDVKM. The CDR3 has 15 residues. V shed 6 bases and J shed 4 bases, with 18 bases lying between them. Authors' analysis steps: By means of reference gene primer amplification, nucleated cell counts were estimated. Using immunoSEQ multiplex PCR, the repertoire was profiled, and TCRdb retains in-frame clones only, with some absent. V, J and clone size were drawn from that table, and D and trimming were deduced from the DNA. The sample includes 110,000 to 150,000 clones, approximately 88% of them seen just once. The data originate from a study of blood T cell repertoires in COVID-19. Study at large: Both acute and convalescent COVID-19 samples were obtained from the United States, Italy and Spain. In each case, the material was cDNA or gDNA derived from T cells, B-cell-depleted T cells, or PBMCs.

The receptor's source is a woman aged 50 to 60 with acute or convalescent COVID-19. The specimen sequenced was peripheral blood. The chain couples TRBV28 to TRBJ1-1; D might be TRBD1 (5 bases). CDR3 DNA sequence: TGTGCCAGCAGCTCACCCGATCAGGGTGGCACTGAAGCTTTCTTT. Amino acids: CASSSPDQGGTEAFF. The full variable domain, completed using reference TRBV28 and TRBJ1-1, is DVKVTQSSRYLVKRTGEKVFLECVQDMDHENMFWYRQDPGLGLRLIYFSYDVKMKEKGDIPEGYSVSREKKERFSLILESASTNQTSMYLCASSSPDQGGTEAFFGQGTRLTVV.